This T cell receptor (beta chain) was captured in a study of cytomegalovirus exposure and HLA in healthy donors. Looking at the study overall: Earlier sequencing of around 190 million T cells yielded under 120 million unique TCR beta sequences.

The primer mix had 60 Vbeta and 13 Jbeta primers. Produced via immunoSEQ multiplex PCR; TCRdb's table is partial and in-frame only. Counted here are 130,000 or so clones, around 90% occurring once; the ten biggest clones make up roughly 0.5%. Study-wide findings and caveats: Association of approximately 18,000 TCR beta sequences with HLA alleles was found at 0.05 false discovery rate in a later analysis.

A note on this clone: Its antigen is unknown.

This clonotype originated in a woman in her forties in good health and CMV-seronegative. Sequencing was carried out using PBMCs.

This chain's CDR3 is CASSFLRNGDNQPQHF. The CDR3 DNA reads as TGTGCCAGCAGTTTCCTAAGGAACGGAGATAATCAGCCCCAGCATTTT. The chain couples TRBV28 to TRBJ1-5; no clear D gene. The CDR3 is 16 amino acids. Deletions cut 3 bases from V and 4 bases from J, with 16 bases between. Germline-derived CDR1 and CDR2 are MDHEN and SYDVKM.